This T cell receptor (beta chain) was captured in a study of T cells after yellow fever vaccination. Study findings and constraints: Post-booster repertoires contained most primary-vaccination clones again (approximately 97% CD4, about 88% CD8). A faster peak, day 5 versus 15, was reached by the weaker secondary response.

Template-switching 5'RACE yielded the TCR cDNA; a universal primer site and UMIs were added in the process. From the 5' RACE reads, TCRdb called clonotypes with MiXCR, one entry per CDR3 protein. This sample has 450,000 to 650,000 distinct CDR3 sequences; around a fifth occur once, and the top ten carry around 16%. Germline CDR1 is SGHAT and CDR2 is FQDESV (reference sequence). V shed 6 bases and J 3 bases; nucleotides not matched to a gene: 11. This CDR3 has 18 amino acids. This clonotype occurred many times. Its antigen is undetermined. The chain uses TRBV11-1 and TRBJ1-6, with 10 bases fitting TRBD1. Source: PBMCs, taken roughly 20 days after the first yellow fever vaccination. The origin of this receptor is a man aged 18 to 35 who received the YFV17D yellow fever vaccine. The CDR3 DNA is TGTGCCAGCAGTCGGAGACAGGGGGCTCACCTCTATAATTCACCCCTCCACTTT. It translates to CASSRRQGAHLYNSPLHF.